A selection of T cell receptor beta chains follows, all from one sample in a study of cytomegalovirus exposure and HLA in healthy donors. TCRdb's copy holds only in-frame clones and misses some; the assay was immunoSEQ multiplex PCR. This repertoire shows about 120,000 clones, roughly 80% found once; its top ten account for approximately 4%. Sequencing was performed on PBMCs. The receptors derive from a young man in good health and CMV-seropositive. Each CDR3 is given without its conserved first and last residue. D genes are given only for firm matches.

CDR3aa: ASRAGTGGHGELF
v_gene: TRBV7-2
j_gene: TRBJ2-2
d_gene: TRBD1

CDR3aa: ASSLDPRVGAF
v_gene: TRBV5-1
j_gene: TRBJ1-1
d_gene: -

CDR3aa: AWSVGTGNTGELF
v_gene: TRBV30
j_gene: TRBJ2-2
d_gene: -

CDR3aa: ASLSGNTIY
v_gene: TRBV9
j_gene: TRBJ1-3
d_gene: -

CDR3aa: ASIRNQGDVYGYT
v_gene: TRBV2
j_gene: TRBJ1-2
d_gene: -

CDR3aa: ASSHSTGGTEAF
v_gene: TRBV4-3
j_gene: TRBJ1-1
d_gene: -

CDR3aa: ASRNGRAYEQY
v_gene: TRBV6-5
j_gene: TRBJ2-7
d_gene: -

CDR3aa: ASSLGVAGKNEQF
v_gene: TRBV5-1
j_gene: TRBJ2-1
d_gene: TRBD2

CDR3aa: ASSLGTGGTGNTEAF
v_gene: TRBV4-3
j_gene: TRBJ1-1
d_gene: TRBD1

CDR3aa: ASSYGREGADTQY
v_gene: TRBV6-6
j_gene: TRBJ2-3
d_gene: TRBD2

CDR3aa: ASSWASAQETQY
v_gene: TRBV7-2
j_gene: TRBJ2-5
d_gene: -

CDR3aa: ASSSPKKMHQQNRNQPQH
v_gene: TRBV4-3
j_gene: TRBJ1-5
d_gene: -

CDR3aa: ASSPTGIHEQY
v_gene: TRBV6-5
j_gene: -
d_gene: TRBD1

CDR3aa: ASRRTSGRVGPYNEQF
v_gene: TRBV4-3
j_gene: TRBJ2-1
d_gene: TRBD2

CDR3aa: ASSLGTSGRIGDTQY
v_gene: TRBV11-2
j_gene: TRBJ2-3
d_gene: TRBD2

CDR3aa: ASSWDRATQPQH
v_gene: TRBV27
j_gene: TRBJ1-5
d_gene: TRBD1

CDR3aa: ASSSPGQGVTGELF
v_gene: TRBV7-6
j_gene: TRBJ2-2
d_gene: TRBD1

CDR3aa: ASSFGTGVVNEQF
v_gene: TRBV13
j_gene: TRBJ2-1
d_gene: TRBD1

CDR3aa: ASSSPPGGVRGELF
v_gene: TRBV7-6
j_gene: TRBJ2-2
d_gene: TRBD2

CDR3aa: ASSVGRGNQPQH
v_gene: TRBV2
j_gene: TRBJ1-5
d_gene: -

CDR3aa: ASISYRDQPYGYT
v_gene: TRBV6-1
j_gene: TRBJ1-2
d_gene: -

CDR3aa: ASSSIAGGSYEQY
v_gene: TRBV7-8
j_gene: TRBJ2-7
d_gene: TRBD2

CDR3aa: ASSYKQGLDGNTIY
v_gene: TRBV18
j_gene: TRBJ1-3
d_gene: -

CDR3aa: ASSATVPRVTEAF
v_gene: TRBV2
j_gene: TRBJ1-1
d_gene: -

CDR3aa: ASGSGGNTEAF
v_gene: TRBV27
j_gene: TRBJ1-1
d_gene: TRBD1

CDR3aa: AWRRLAGAYSYEQY
v_gene: TRBV30
j_gene: TRBJ2-7
d_gene: TRBD2

CDR3aa: ASRIPQGNTDTQY
v_gene: TRBV5-1
j_gene: TRBJ2-3
d_gene: -

CDR3aa: AIAFQDFETQY
v_gene: TRBV10-3
j_gene: TRBJ2-5
d_gene: -

CDR3aa: ASNIQPGRRRAMNTEAF
v_gene: TRBV5-1
j_gene: TRBJ1-1
d_gene: -

CDR3aa: ASSLNWGQDGYT
v_gene: TRBV7-2
j_gene: TRBJ1-2
d_gene: -

CDR3aa: ASSIGQGASYEQY
v_gene: TRBV19
j_gene: TRBJ2-7
d_gene: TRBD1

CDR3aa: ASSYSRGVQTQY
v_gene: TRBV6-6
j_gene: TRBJ2-5
d_gene: -

CDR3aa: ASSSSSGGYT
v_gene: TRBV28
j_gene: TRBJ1-2
d_gene: -

CDR3aa: ASSNGQSYEQY
v_gene: TRBV27
j_gene: TRBJ2-7
d_gene: -

CDR3aa: ASDPGTAYGYT
v_gene: TRBV12-5
j_gene: TRBJ1-2
d_gene: TRBD1

CDR3aa: ASSLDRETDTQY
v_gene: TRBV11-2
j_gene: TRBJ2-3
d_gene: -

CDR3aa: ASSLNGETYEQY
v_gene: TRBV11-2
j_gene: TRBJ2-7
d_gene: -

CDR3aa: ASSLDSLGRGQPQH
v_gene: TRBV11-2
j_gene: TRBJ1-5
d_gene: -

CDR3aa: ASSSGTGSPLSEAF
v_gene: TRBV19
j_gene: TRBJ1-1
d_gene: TRBD1

CDR3aa: ASSSDPGTNEKLF
v_gene: TRBV7-2
j_gene: TRBJ1-4
d_gene: -

CDR3aa: ASSQEGLSYNEQF
v_gene: TRBV4-3
j_gene: TRBJ2-1
d_gene: -

CDR3aa: ASSSYRTLQETQY
v_gene: TRBV9
j_gene: TRBJ2-5
d_gene: -

CDR3aa: ASSLGGVREPQH
v_gene: TRBV7-2
j_gene: TRBJ1-5
d_gene: -

CDR3aa: ASSESRGRESYGAFGTGELF
v_gene: TRBV10-1
j_gene: TRBJ2-2
d_gene: TRBD1

CDR3aa: ASSLGGSSYEQY
v_gene: TRBV5-6
j_gene: TRBJ2-7
d_gene: -

CDR3aa: ASRTRGLRETQY
v_gene: TRBV6-1
j_gene: TRBJ2-5
d_gene: TRBD1

CDR3aa: ASSQRQSTDTQY
v_gene: TRBV4-2
j_gene: TRBJ2-3
d_gene: -

CDR3aa: AISREVSYEQY
v_gene: TRBV10-3
j_gene: TRBJ2-7
d_gene: TRBD2

CDR3aa: ASSVQAVYEQY
v_gene: TRBV5-4
j_gene: TRBJ2-7
d_gene: -

CDR3aa: SVRPDREAF
v_gene: TRBV29-1
j_gene: TRBJ1-1
d_gene: -

CDR3aa: ASSPGQDTGELF
v_gene: TRBV5-1
j_gene: TRBJ2-2
d_gene: -

CDR3aa: AWTGGYSEAF
v_gene: TRBV30
j_gene: TRBJ1-1
d_gene: TRBD1